The clone carrying this T cell receptor (beta chain) was counted ten times or more. The entry originates in a study of early T cells in non-severe SARS-CoV-2 infection. V shed 0 bases and J shed 4 bases, with 10 bases lying between them. From germline, CDR1 is SGHKS and CDR2 YYEKEE (reference sequence). This CDR3 comprises 14 residues. Attachment of unique molecular identifiers to individual cDNA molecules was performed. TCRdb independently ran MiXCR on the 5' RACE reads; one entry per CDR3 protein. This sample has more than 25,000 distinct CDR3 sequences, with around 5% found just once. Sequences were obtained from whole blood. The chain combines TRBV5-5 with TRBJ1-1; D is ambiguous. The receptor comes from an adult who was a healthcare worker with PCR-confirmed SARS-CoV-2 infection or an uninfected control (not recorded which). CDR3 in DNA: TGTGCCAGCAGCTTGGAGTGGGCGCCCACTGAAGCTTTCTTT. Translating it yields CASSLEWAPTEAFF.